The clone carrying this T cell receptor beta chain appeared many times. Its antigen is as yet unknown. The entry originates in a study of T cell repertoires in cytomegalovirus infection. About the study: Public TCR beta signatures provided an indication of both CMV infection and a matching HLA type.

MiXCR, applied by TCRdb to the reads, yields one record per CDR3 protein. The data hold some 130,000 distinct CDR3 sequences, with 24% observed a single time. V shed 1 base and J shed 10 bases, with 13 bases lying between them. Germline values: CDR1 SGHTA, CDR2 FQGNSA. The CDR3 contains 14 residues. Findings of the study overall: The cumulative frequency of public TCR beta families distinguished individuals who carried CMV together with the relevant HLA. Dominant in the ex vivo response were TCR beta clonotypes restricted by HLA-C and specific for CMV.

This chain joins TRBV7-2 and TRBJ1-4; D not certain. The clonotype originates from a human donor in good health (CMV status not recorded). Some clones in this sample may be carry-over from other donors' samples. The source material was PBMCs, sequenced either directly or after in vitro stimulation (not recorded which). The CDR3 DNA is TGTGCCAGCAGCTTAGGGCGGGAAGTTACAAAACTGTTTTTT. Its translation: CASSLGREVTKLFF.